This T cell receptor beta chain was obtained from a study of blood T cell repertoires in COVID-19. Clones were sequenced by immunoSEQ multiplex PCR, and TCRdb holds only the in-frame ones, with some missing. The data hold 120,000 or so clones, with about 83% observed a single time. Germline loops: CDR1 LNHDA, CDR2 SQIVND (reference sequence). The V gene lost 1 base and the J gene lost 6 bases, with 13 bases spanning the gap. The CDR3 has 15 residues. The sequencing sample was made of peripheral blood. The chain uses TRBV19 and TRBJ1-5; perhaps TRBD1 as D (5 bases). This TCR came from a man in his sixties with acute or convalescent COVID-19. The CDR3 here is CASSIGGGARQPQHF. The CDR3 DNA reads as TGTGCCAGTAGTATAGGGGGCGGGGCTCGTCAGCCCCAGCATTTT.